This T cell receptor (beta chain) is drawn from a study of cytomegalovirus exposure and HLA in healthy donors. Study-wide points: Overall, around 160 TCR beta chains were annotated as cytomegalovirus-associated.

It was the approximately 130-subject validation cohort, separate from the roughly 700-subject first cohort, to which the donors belonged. Worth noting for this clone: Its antigen is not identified.

Libraries were prepared by immunoSEQ multiplex PCR; TCRdb keeps only in-frame clonotypes and omits some of them. The sample includes 190,000 or so clones, more than 65% of them seen just once. V shed 2 bases and J shed 1 base, with 8 bases lying between them. The length of the CDR3 is 15 residues. CDR1 and CDR2 (germline): MGHDK, SYGVNS. Specimen: PBMCs. This chain uses TRBV25-1 with TRBJ2-2; TRBD2 might be the D (6 bases). The TCR was taken from a woman under 30 in good health and CMV-seropositive. CDR3 loop: CASSEGTLNTGELFF. The CDR3 bases are TGTGCCAGCAGTGAAGGGACTTTGAACACCGGGGAGCTGTTTTTT. The full variable domain, in which reference TRBV25-1 and TRBJ2-2 provide the parts outside the CDR3, is EADIYQTPRYLVIGTGKKITLECSQTMGHDKMYWYQQDPGMELHLIHYSYGVNSTEKGDLSSESTVSRIRTEHFPLTLESARPSHTSQYLCASSEGTLNTGELFFGEGSRLTVL.